The source of this TCR beta chain is a study of metastatic and nonmetastatic thyroid tumors. None of the patients had undergone any treatment ahead of thyroid surgery. MiXCR reprocessed the PCR reads for TCRdb. The table includes roughly 30,000 clones, 25% to 35% detected once. General observations from the study: As reported, TCR beta diversity in blood and tumor was significantly higher in malignant thyroid tumors than in benign nodules.

Only a few counts were recorded for this clone. Its antigen is unknown. The clonotype originates from a female donor with papillary thyroid cancer or a benign thyroid nodule (not recorded which). Some clones in this sample may be carry-over from other donors' samples. What was sequenced was blood.

In DNA form, the CDR3 reads TGTGCCAGCATCTCAGGGGGATCTCCCTATGGCTACACCTTC. This sequence encodes CASISGGSPYGYTF. This sequence joins TRBV28 and TRBJ1-2; 7 nucleotides line up with TRBD1. The V and J ends lost 7 bases and 4 bases, in that order; junction bases with no gene match: 9. Per the germline V gene, CDR1 is MDHEN and CDR2 is SYDVKM. The CDR3 runs 14 residues.